These 14 T cell receptor beta chains originate from one sample sequenced in a study of breast tumors, draining lymph nodes, adjacent tissues. TCRdb independently ran MiXCR on the multiplex PCR reads; one entry per CDR3 protein. The table shows 85,000 to 130,000 distinct CDR3 sequences, with approximately 28% occurring only once. The lymph nodes were axillary draining lymph nodes from breast cancer patients. The sample was axillary lymph node tissue. The receptors here all came from a female donor with breast cancer. Some clones in this sample may be carry-over from other donors' samples.

This chain joins TRBV29-1 and TRBJ2-1; 13 bases agree with TRBD2. The germline V gene encodes CDR1 SQVTM and CDR2 ANQGSEA. CDR3 length: 19 residues. Losses at the gene ends were 6 bases for V and 8 bases for J; bases not matched to a gene: 22. CDR3 protein: CSVLPYVSTSGRTRDEQFF. The CDR3 nucleotides are TGCAGCGTCCTCCCCTACGTTTCGACTAGCGGGAGGACTAGAGATGAGCAGTTCTTC.

As regards this clonotype: A junction boundary mismatches the germline segment, possibly from a read error. V usage is TRBV20-1 and J usage is TRBJ1-6, with D possibly matching TRBD1 (5 bases). There are 15 residues in the CDR3. CDR1 and CDR2 (germline): DFQATT, SNEGSKA (reference sequence). For the CDR3, the DNA is TGCAGTGCTAGCCCCTTACAGGTTTCTGCTTCACCTCTCCACTTT. Translation: CSASPLQVSASPLHF.

A note on this clonotype: Relative to the germline gene, one junction end is altered; a read error may explain this. This rearrangement joins TRBV13 to TRBJ1-2, with 7 bases matching TRBD1. This CDR3 has 14 residues. CDR1 and CDR2 from the germline V gene are PRHDT and FYEKMQ (reference sequence). The DNA for the CDR3 is TGTGCCTGCAGCCGGGGACAGAATAACTATGGCTACACCTTC. This gives the protein CACSRGQNNYGYTF.

This clonotype was detected ten times or more. The chain joins TRBV11-2 to TRBJ2-5; possibly TRBD2 for D (6 bases). The V and J ends lost 5 bases and 5 bases respectively, with 12 bases between them. Germline V gene data show CDR1 as SGHAT and CDR2 as FQNNGV. This CDR3 has 13 amino acids. CDR3 in DNA: TGTGCCAGCAGCCCGGGGGTCGGGGAGACCCAGTACTTC. It translates to CASSPGVGETQYF.

Of note for this clonotype: The conserved phenylalanine or tryptophan is not found at the CDR3 terminus, so this likely reflects a read error. The DNA is omitted, as the CDR3 cannot be located on it reliably, and the CDR3 follows TCRdb's listing. V usage is TRBV6-2 or TRBV6-3 and J usage is TRBJ1-5. The V gene's germline CDR1 is MNHEY and CDR2 SVGEGT. Both ends counted, the CDR3 spans 14 residues. The CDR3 loop is CATQAREANQPQLC.

This clonotype was seen a handful of times. This chain connects TRBV7-3 to TRBJ2-2, with 9 nucleotides matching TRBD2. The CDR3 covers 13 residues. Looked up from germline, CDR1 is SGHTA and CDR2 is FQGTGA. Trimming removed 8 bases from V and 5 bases from J; junction bases left unmatched: 3. This chain's CDR3 is CASGTSYTGELFF. The CDR3 nucleotides read TGTGCCAGCGGGACTAGCTATACCGGGGAGCTGTTTTTT.

This clonotype was observed many times. J is TRBJ1-5 and V is TRBV6-4; no definite D call. The CDR3 is made up of 15 amino acids. Germline V CDR1 and CDR2: MRHNA, SNTAGT. The ends were cut back, 1 base at V and 0 bases at J, with 7 bases in the middle. CDR3 amino acids: CASSDWHYSNQPQHF. In DNA form, the CDR3 reads TGTGCCAGCAGTGACTGGCATTATAGCAATCAGCCCCAGCATTTT.

This clonotype has at least ten counts. This chain links TRBV5-1 with TRBJ2-6; D is undetermined. The V and J ends lost 7 bases and 1 base respectively, with 6 bases between them. CDR1 is SGHRS and CDR2 is YFSETQ in the germline V gene. This CDR3 has 13 residues. In DNA form, the CDR3 reads TGCGCCAGCGGCTCTTCTGGGGCCAACGTCCTGACTTTC. This gives the protein CASGSSGANVLTF. The variable domain in full, with the rest retrieved from reference TRBV5-1 and TRBJ2-6, is KAGVTQTPRYLIKTRGQQVTLSCSPISGHRSVSWYQQTPGQGLQFLFEYFSETQRNKGNFPGRFSGRQFSNSRSEMNVSTLELGDSALYLCASGSSGANVLTFGAGSRLTVL.

As to this clonotype: The junction shows a germline mismatch at one end, possibly a read error. V gene TRBV9 combines with J gene TRBJ1-5; 12 positions agree with TRBD1. Germline assignment: CDR1 SGDLS and CDR2 YYNGEE. The CDR3 is 18 residues long. CDR3 loop: CASSPRGQGAGSNQPQHF. CDR3 DNA sequence: TGTGCCAGCTCACCACGGGGACAGGGGGCGGGGAGCAATCAACCCCAGCATTTT.

This clonotype was recorded at least ten times. J is TRBJ2-3 and V is TRBV18; perhaps TRBD1 as D (6 bases). This CDR3 has 15 residues. Trimming removed 3 bases at V and 4 bases at J, with 14 bases between. The germline gives CDR1 KGHSH, CDR2 LQKENI. As DNA, the CDR3 is TGTGCCAGCTCACCTAATCAGGGACAATCAGATACGCAGTATTTT. It specifies CASSPNQGQSDTQYF.

There are many counts of this clonotype. The chain recombines TRBV19 with TRBJ1-5; D is possibly TRBD1 (6 bases). The CDR3 consists of 16 residues. Trimming took 5 bases from V and 1 from J, leaving 15 bases between them. The germline gives CDR1 LNHDA, CDR2 SQIVND (reference sequence). CDR3 sequence reads: CASSYKGGLSNQPQHF. DNA for the CDR3: TGTGCCAGTAGTTATAAGGGGGGGTTGAGCAATCAGCCCCAGCATTTT.

Worth noting for this clonotype: A much larger clone differs from this one at a single base, so this may be a read error. The chain recombines TRBV9 with TRBJ2-6, with D tentatively TRBD1 (5 bases). The CDR3 has 16 residues. Germline values: CDR1 SGDLS, CDR2 YYNGEE. The CDR3 region is CASSAKKSSGANALIF. The CDR3 region has the DNA TGTGCCAGCAGCGCCAAAAAGAGCTCTGGGGCCAACGCCCTGATTTTC.

The chain has TRBV6-6 and TRBJ1-2, with 7 bases fitting TRBD1. J lost 7 bases, V lost 5 bases, and 16 bases had no gene match. CDR3 length: 16 residues. Germline-derived CDR1 and CDR2 are MNHNY and SVGAGI (reference sequence). CDR3 sequence (DNA): TGTGCCAGCAGTCATATGACGACGGGACAGTCGATTGGCTACACCTTC. Protein product: CASSHMTTGQSIGYTF.

The sample holds many counts of this clonotype. V gene TRBV20-1 combines with J gene TRBJ2-7; D is possibly TRBD2 (5 bases). The CDR3 length is 11 residues. V lost 6 bases to trimming and J lost 3 bases, with 9 bases between them. CDR1 and CDR2 (germline): DFQATT, SNEGSKA (reference sequence). CDR3: CSAWAGYEQYF. Written as DNA, the CDR3 is TGCAGTGCCTGGGCGGGCTACGAGCAGTACTTC.